Following are 18 T cell receptor beta chains from one sample sequenced in a study of cytomegalovirus exposure and HLA in healthy donors. PCR employed 60 Vbeta and 13 Jbeta primers. Generated by immunoSEQ multiplex PCR, the TCRdb table keeps only in-frame clones and is missing some. The sample records 85,000 to 100,000 clones, 65% to 80% being singletons. Input material: PBMCs. The receptors come from a human donor in good health.

The rearrangement uses TRBV6-1 and TRBJ1-2; 7 bases are a match to TRBD1. Germline values: CDR1 MNHNS, CDR2 SASEGT. The trim removed 4 bases at V and 6 bases at J, leaving 11 bases unmatched. This CDR3 is built from 15 residues. The CDR3 nucleotides read TGTGCCAGCAGTGGAGCCCGCTTCACAGGGGATGGCTACACCTTC. It translates to CASSGARFTGDGYTF.

This clone was seen a few times. This rearrangement joins TRBV6-1 to TRBJ1-2, with D perhaps matching TRBD1 (5 bases). The CDR3 is 12 amino acids. Germline-derived CDR1 and CDR2 are MNHNS and SASEGT. With 8 bases removed from V and 6 bases from J, the gap between germline ends came to 13 bases. CDR3 nucleotide sequence: TGTGCCAGCGCCTTCTCGGGGGATGGCTACACCTTC. It is translated as CASAFSGDGYTF.

The rearrangement joins TRBV2 to TRBJ2-2, with 10 positions matching TRBD1. Germline V gene data show CDR1 as SNHLY and CDR2 as FYNNEI. CDR3 length: 16 residues. V lost 7 bases and J lost 4; bases outside the gene matches: 9. This chain's CDR3 is CASNLGGTGATGELFF. The CDR3 DNA follows: TGTGCCAGCAACCTGGGGGGGACAGGGGCCACCGGGGAGCTGTTTTTT.

The chain combines TRBV30 with TRBJ1-2; 11 nucleotides line up with TRBD1. The V and J ends lost 6 bases and 4 bases, in that order; junction bases with no gene match: 1. The CDR3 has 12 amino acids. The V gene's germline CDR1 is GTSNPN and CDR2 SVGIG (reference sequence). The CDR3, as DNA: TGTGCCTGCGGGACAGGGGGCTATGGCTACACCTTC. It encodes CACGTGGYGYTF.

This clone is a singleton in its sample. The chain carries TRBV10-1 and TRBJ2-3, with TRBD2 as a possible D gene (6 bases). Trimming removed 0 bases from V and 1 base from J, with 8 bases in between. Germline V CDR1 and CDR2: WNHNN, SYGVQD (reference sequence). The CDR3 loop spans 15 amino acids. CDR3 residues: CASSESSGRTDTQYF. In DNA form, the CDR3 reads TGCGCCAGCAGTGAGTCTAGCGGCCGCACAGATACGCAGTATTTT.

The V gene is TRBV27, the J gene TRBJ2-7, with 11 bases lining up with TRBD2. The CDR3 sequence is 15 residues long. V gave up 4 bases and J gave up 4 bases; unmatched junction bases: 6. CDR1 and CDR2 from the germline V gene are MNHEY and SMNVEV (reference sequence). The DNA of the CDR3 is TGTGCCAGCAGTTCGATAGCGGGGGGGATATACGAGCAGTACTTC. Translating it yields CASSSIAGGIYEQYF.

The CDR3 DNA reads TGTGCCACCAGCAAGGACAGGTGGCGGGGAGACAATGAGCAGTTCTTC. Its protein is CATSKDRWRGDNEQFF. V usage is TRBV15 and J usage is TRBJ2-1, with D possibly being TRBD1 (7 bases). CDR1 is LNHNV and CDR2 is YYDKDF in the germline V gene (reference sequence). CDR3 size: 16 residues. The V end was cut by 4 bases, the J end by 5 bases, with 18 bases between.

To note about this clone: The junction differs from germline at one of its ends, possibly a read error. The V call is TRBV5-1, the J call TRBJ2-7; unclear D gene. The germline V gene encodes CDR1 SGHRS and CDR2 YFSETQ. The CDR3 consists of 12 residues. As DNA, the CDR3 is TGCGCCAGCAGCCAGACTTCCTCCGAGCAGTACTTC. Translated: CASSQTSSEQYF.

The genes are TRBV7-9 and TRBJ2-4; TRBD1 aligns across 9 bases. J lost 6 bases, V lost 1 base, and 1 base had no gene match. CDR3 size: 14 residues. The germline gives CDR1 SEHNR, CDR2 FQNEAQ (reference sequence). The CDR3 here is CASSLGGQGNIQYF. The CDR3 bases are TGTGCCAGCAGCTTAGGGGGACAGGGAAACATTCAGTACTTC.

This clone was observed a few times. The chain combines TRBV10-3 with TRBJ2-1, with 10 bases that match TRBD2. The CDR3 is 16 amino acids. J gave up 8 bases and V 10 bases, and 17 bases lay outside the gene matches. Germline CDR1 and CDR2: ENHRY and SYGVKD. Here the CDR3 reads CATVNVGLAERHEQFF. The DNA for the CDR3 is TGTGCCACGGTCAACGTAGGACTAGCGGAGAGGCATGAGCAGTTCTTC.

V usage is TRBV5-4 and J usage is TRBJ2-2, with D maybe TRBD2 (6 bases). CDR1 is SGHNT, CDR2 YYREEE, per germline (reference sequence). The CDR3 is 13 residues long. V lost 10 bases and J lost 0, with 10 bases in between. CDR3 amino acids: CAPGGPNTGELFF. DNA of the CDR3: TGTGCCCCCGGGGGACCGAACACCGGGGAGCTGTTTTTT. Together with reference TRBV5-4 and TRBJ2-2, the CDR3 gives the full variable domain: ETGVTQSPTHLIKTRGQQVTLRCSSQSGHNTVSWYQQALGQGPQFIFQYYREEENGRGNFPPRFSGLQFPNYSSELNVNALELDDSALYLCAPGGPNTGELFFGEGSRLTVL.

The chain joins TRBV19 to TRBJ1-5, with D unclear. V lost 9 bases and J lost 5, with 17 bases in between. Germline values: CDR1 LNHDA, CDR2 SQIVND (reference sequence). CDR3 length equals 14 residues. The DNA for the CDR3 is TGTGCCAGCATCCCGGCAGGATGGGATCAGCCCCAGCATTTT. As protein: CASIPAGWDQPQHF.

The rearrangement joins TRBV30 to TRBJ1-2, with 9 nucleotides matching TRBD1. The junction had 6 bases not matched to a gene; V was cut back by 5 bases and J by 5 bases. This CDR3 has 13 residues. CDR1 is GTSNPN, CDR2 SVGIG, per germline (reference sequence). CDR3 region: CAWAQGAGYGYTF. The CDR3 DNA is TGTGCCTGGGCACAGGGGGCAGGTTATGGCTACACCTTC.

The rearrangement links TRBV11-2 to TRBJ2-5; D might be TRBD1 (5 bases). This CDR3 contains 15 residues. The ends were cut back, 0 bases at V and 5 bases at J, with 13 bases in the middle. Germline V CDR1 and CDR2: SGHAT, FQNNGV. The CDR3 DNA reads as TGTGCCAGCAGCTTAGAGCGCCAGGGCTATGAGACCCAGTACTTC. It translates to CASSLERQGYETQYF.

The rearrangement uses TRBV6-5 and TRBJ1-6; 7 bases fit TRBD1. The ends lost 7 bases at V and 6 bases at J; junction bases unmatched: 9. Per germline, CDR1 MNHEY and CDR2 SVGAGI. The length of the CDR3 is 15 residues. This CDR3 is CASTTGGTANSPLHF. CDR3 bases: TGTGCCAGCACGACGGGCGGGACAGCTAATTCACCCCTCCACTTT.

This clone was seen a handful of times. The chain couples TRBV6-5 to TRBJ1-3; tentatively, D is TRBD1 (6 bases). The V end lost 6 bases, the J end lost 5 bases, and 14 bases lay between the germline ends. Germline CDR1 reads MNHEY; CDR2 reads SVGAGI. The CDR3 has 14 amino acids. The CDR3 DNA reads TGTGCCAGCAGACCACAGGGAATTAGAAACACCATATATTTT. Translating it yields CASRPQGIRNTIYF.

This chain joins TRBV21-1 and TRBJ1-1; the DNA was not used to check the table's D call, TRBD1. TRBV21-1 constitutes a pseudogene. The CDR3 contains 15 residues. The CDR3 nucleotides read TGTGCCAGCAGGGAAACCGACAGCAATCACACTGAAGCTTTCTTT. Its protein is CASRETDSNHTEAFF.

The V gene is TRBV7-9, the J gene TRBJ2-1, with 14 bases that match TRBD2. The CDR3 is 19 residues long. The junction had 11 bases not matched to a gene; V was cut back by 5 bases and J by 2 bases. Germline CDR1 and CDR2: SEHNR and FQNEAQ (reference sequence). CDR3: CASSPWTSGRSGAYNEQFF. The CDR3 nucleotides are TGTGCCAGCAGCCCGTGGACTAGCGGGAGGTCCGGGGCCTACAATGAGCAGTTCTTC.